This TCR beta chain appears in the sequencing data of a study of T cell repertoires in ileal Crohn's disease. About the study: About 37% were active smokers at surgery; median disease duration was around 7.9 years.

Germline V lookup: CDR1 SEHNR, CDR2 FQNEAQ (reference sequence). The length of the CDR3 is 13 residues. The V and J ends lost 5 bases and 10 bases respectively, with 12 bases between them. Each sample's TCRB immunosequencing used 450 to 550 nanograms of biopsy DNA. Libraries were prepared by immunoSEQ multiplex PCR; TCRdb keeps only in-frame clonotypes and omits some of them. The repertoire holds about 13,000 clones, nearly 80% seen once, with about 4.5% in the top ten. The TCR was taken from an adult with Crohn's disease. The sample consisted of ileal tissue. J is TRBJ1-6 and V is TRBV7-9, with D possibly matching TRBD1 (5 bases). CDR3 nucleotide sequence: TGTGCCAGCAGCGCAGGGTTGGGCTCACCCCTCCACTTT. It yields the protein CASSAGLGSPLHF.